A single sample is the source of the 23 T cell receptor beta chains below, sequenced in a study of post-analysis software for immune sequencing data (dated by TCRdb to 2013 to 2016). Libraries were built with PCR. Sequenced using an Illumina HiSeq 2500. To reduce PCR and sequencing biases, unique molecular identifiers were incorporated into the TCR beta cDNA libraries. TCRdb handled the public reads itself, with Q25 trimming in fastp and clone calling in MiXCR, and kept productive beta chains. Duplicate CDR3 protein sequences are folded into a single record with the most common DNA and genes. Counted in this sample were approximately 730,000 distinct CDR3 sequences; around 46% of them appeared once. Of the sample, approximately 4.4% falls within the top ten clones. These receptors have no known antigen. The investigation overall reported the following: Patients showed significantly higher frequencies than controls for roughly 5 TRBV segments, among them TRBV5-6, TRBV5-1 and TRBV20-1.

The material sequenced was blood. Source of these receptors: a girl aged 10 to 17 with multiple sclerosis.

The genes are TRBV4-1 and TRBJ1-2; 7 bases fit TRBD1. With V trimmed by 4 bases and J by 8 bases, 13 bases remained unmatched. CDR3 size: 15 residues. CDR1 MGHRA and CDR2 YSYEKL come from the germline V gene. CDR3 protein: CASSPLQGGEGGYTF. CDR3 nucleotides: TGCGCCAGCAGCCCCCTCCAAGGGGGCGAGGGGGGCTACACCTTC.

This clonotype was found a few times. The V and J genes are TRBV20-1 and TRBJ2-1; TRBD2 aligns across 13 bases. Trimming at V came to 0 bases and at J to 7 bases, leaving 12 bases not matched to a gene. The germline gives CDR1 DFQATT, CDR2 SNEGSKA (reference sequence). This CDR3 is 18 amino acids long. DNA of the CDR3: TGCAGTGCTAGAGATCCCCTAGGACTAGCGGGGGTGTCGAATGAGCAGTTCTTC. Translation: CSARDPLGLAGVSNEQFF.

This clonotype was recorded a few times. V and J are TRBV7-2 and TRBJ2-7; 9 bases fit TRBD1. CDR1 and CDR2 (germline): SGHTA, FQGNSA. The CDR3 consists of 16 residues. With V trimmed by 2 bases and J by 4 bases, 9 bases remained unmatched. This CDR3 reads CASSLNSGDRAYEQYF. In DNA, the CDR3 is TGTGCCAGCAGCTTAAACAGTGGGGACAGGGCTTACGAGCAGTACTTC.

The V call is TRBV29-1, the J call TRBJ2-5; D possibly matches TRBD1 or TRBD2 (5 bases each). Germline CDR1 and CDR2: SQVTM and ANQGSEA. V was trimmed by 5 bases and J by 0 bases, leaving 13 bases between them. The CDR3 covers 14 residues. CDR3 region: CSVKTPGHQETQYF. CDR3 in DNA: TGCAGCGTTAAAACACCGGGACACCAAGAGACCCAGTACTTC.

This clonotype was seen once. V and J are TRBV6-5 and TRBJ2-3; 9 bases map to TRBD2. This CDR3 has 16 amino acids. Looked up from germline, CDR1 is MNHEY and CDR2 is SVGAGI. V lost 6 bases, J lost 10 bases, and 17 bases stayed unmatched. The CDR3 nucleotides read TGTGCCAGCAGGTCGGAGGTGGCGGGAGGGACTAGTGCGCAGTATTTT. Amino acid sequence: CASRSEVAGGTSAQYF.

This chain uses TRBV6-2 or TRBV6-3 with TRBJ1-2, with 7 bases that match TRBD1. With V trimmed by 10 bases and J by 4 bases, 12 bases remained unmatched. Germline V CDR1 and CDR2: MNHEY, SVGEGT. The CDR3 is made up of 14 amino acids. CDR3 region: CATMDRRKSYGYTF. The CDR3 DNA sequence: TGTGCCACCATGGACAGGCGTAAGAGCTATGGCTACACCTTC.

The table lists this clonotype with a few counts. The chain carries TRBV3-1 and TRBJ2-3, with TRBD2 matching 14 bases. V gave up 4 bases and J gave up 4 bases; unmatched junction bases: 4. Germline-derived CDR1 and CDR2 are LGHDT and YNNKEL (reference sequence). The CDR3 runs to 16 residues. In nucleotides, the CDR3 is TGTGCCAGCAGCCTCTCGACTAGCGGGAGGGCAGATACGCAGTATTTT. Protein: CASSLSTSGRADTQYF.

This clonotype was recorded a few times. The genes are TRBV6-6 and TRBJ2-4, with TRBD1 as a possible D gene (6 bases). Germline V CDR1 and CDR2: MNHNY, SVGAGI (reference sequence). Trimming stripped 2 bases from V and 4 bases from J, with 12 bases between. The CDR3 spans 15 residues. DNA of the CDR3: TGTGCCAGCAGTTACCTGGCAGGGGATAAAAACATTCAGTACTTC. This encodes CASSYLAGDKNIQYF.

This clonotype has a handful of counts. Written as DNA, the CDR3 is TGTGCCAGCAGTTACGGGAACTCCTATGGCTACACCTTC. Its translation: CASSYGNSYGYTF. The rearrangement links TRBV6-6 to TRBJ1-2, with D unclear. Germline V gene sequence: CDR1 MNHNY, CDR2 SVGAGI (reference sequence). CDR3 length equals 13 residues. V was clipped by 2 bases and J by 4 bases, with 8 bases between them.

This chain joins TRBV5-1 and TRBJ2-5; no reliable D call. Matching the DNA end better, TRBJ2-7 makes the J call doubtful. The germline V gene has CDR1 SGHRS and CDR2 YFSETQ. The CDR3 has 13 amino acids. The CDR3 region has the DNA TGCGCCAGCAGCCGGCCAGAAAGGCACGAGCAGTACTTC. Amino acids: CASSRPERHEQYF.

This clonotype was observed a handful of times. The chain has TRBV20-1 and TRBJ2-7, with 11 bases fitting TRBD2. The CDR3 is made up of 16 amino acids. J lost 5 bases, V lost 1 base, and 10 bases had no gene match. Germline-derived CDR1 and CDR2 are DFQATT and SNEGSKA (reference sequence). The CDR3 bases are TGCAGTGCTAGAGGTACTCAGGCTAGCGGGAGGAACGAGCAGTACTTC. Its translation: CSARGTQASGRNEQYF.

The V and J genes are TRBV28 and TRBJ1-2; no clear D gene. CDR3 length equals 14 residues. V lost 1 base and J lost 0, with 6 bases in between. Germline V lookup: CDR1 MDHEN, CDR2 SYDVKM. CDR3 amino acids: CASSLYRPNYGYTF. In nucleotides, the CDR3 is TGTGCCAGCAGTTTATACAGACCTAACTATGGCTACACCTTC.

CDR3 DNA: TGTGCCACCAGTGAGCCCGAAGGGGGCAGGCAAGAGACCCAGTACTTC. Amino acid sequence: CATSEPEGGRQETQYF. The chain has TRBV24-1 and TRBJ2-5, with 7 bases that match TRBD1. After removal of 4 bases from V and 2 bases from J, the junction contained 9 bases not matched to a gene. Per germline, CDR1 KGHDR and CDR2 SFDVKD. This CDR3 comprises 16 residues.

The rearrangement uses TRBV7-9 and TRBJ1-1; D possibly corresponds to TRBD1 (5 bases). Per the germline V gene, CDR1 is SEHNR and CDR2 is FQNEAQ (reference sequence). The CDR3 contains 13 residues. V lost 7 bases to trimming and J lost 4 bases, with 13 bases between them. The CDR3 here is CASTQRGSTEAFF. CDR3 DNA: TGTGCCAGCACCCAGAGGGGCAGCACTGAAGCTTTCTTT. Variable domain in full (rest from reference TRBV7-9 and TRBJ1-1): DTGVSQNPRHKITKRGQNVTFRCDPISEHNRLYWYRQTLGQGPEFLTYFQNEAQLEKSRLLSDRFSAERPKGSFSTLEIQRTEQGDSAMYLCASTQRGSTEAFFGQGTRLTVV.

This clonotype was picked up a small number of times. The CDR3 coding sequence is TGTGCCAGCAGCCTTAGTTGGGGACAGGGAGAGACCCAGTACTTC. This sequence encodes CASSLSWGQGETQYF. The V call is TRBV27, the J call TRBJ2-4, with TRBD1 identical over 9 bases. The J call could be wrong; TRBJ2-5 is a better fit for the DNA end. Per germline, CDR1 MNHEY and CDR2 SMNVEV (reference sequence). The CDR3 extends over 15 amino acids.

The chain links TRBV29-1 to TRBJ2-7; 8 bases align to TRBD1. CDR3 size: 13 residues. The ends lost 3 bases at V and 1 base at J; junction bases unmatched: 2. CDR1 SQVTM and CDR2 ANQGSEA come from the germline V gene. The CDR3 protein is CSVEWTGSYEQYF. The DNA for the CDR3 is TGCAGCGTTGAGTGGACAGGGTCCTACGAGCAGTACTTC.

The J gene is TRBJ2-4, the V gene TRBV27, with TRBD1 as a possible D gene (6 bases). Judging by the DNA end, TRBJ2-7 fits better; the J call may be wrong. This CDR3 contains 15 residues. CDR1 is MNHEY and CDR2 is SMNVEV in the germline V gene (reference sequence). The CDR3 loop is CASSLSQGSIYEQYF. The CDR3 nucleotides are TGTGCCAGCAGTTTATCGCAGGGGTCCATTTACGAGCAGTACTTC.

This clonotype came up once. The chain combines TRBV11-2 with TRBJ2-3, with D possibly being TRBD1 or TRBD2 (5 bases each). The V end was cut by 3 bases, the J end by 2 bases, with 18 bases between. Per the germline V gene, CDR1 is SGHAT and CDR2 is FQNNGV. The CDR3 extends over 17 amino acids. The CDR3 DNA reads TGTGCCAGCAGCTTGGGGCTAGAGGGGCTACCCACAGATACGCAGTATTTT. Protein: CASSLGLEGLPTDTQYF.

The genes are TRBV9 and TRBJ2-1; the match to TRBD1 covers 7 bases. Germline values: CDR1 SGDLS, CDR2 YYNGEE. CDR3 length equals 15 residues. J was trimmed by 4 bases and V by 3 bases; bases with no gene match: 7. In nucleotides, the CDR3 is TGTGCCAGCAGCGCAGCCGGGACAGCATACAATGAGCAGTTCTTC. Translation: CASSAAGTAYNEQFF.

This sequence joins TRBV6-5 and TRBJ2-5; possible D gene TRBD2, 7 bases. CDR3 length equals 15 residues. Germline V gene data show CDR1 as MNHEY and CDR2 as SVGAGI. Trimming took 7 bases from V and 0 from J, leaving 15 bases between them. This CDR3 is CASTPRGGYQETQYF. CDR3 DNA sequence: TGTGCCAGCACACCCAGGGGAGGGTACCAAGAGACCCAGTACTTC.

This clonotype occurred a few times. The chain couples TRBV4-3 to TRBJ2-4, with a possible D match to TRBD2 (6 bases). V was trimmed by 0 bases and J by 0 bases, leaving 18 bases between them. The CDR3 totals 19 residues. Germline assignment: CDR1 LGHNA and CDR2 YSLEER. CDR3 DNA: TGCGCCAGCAGCCAAGATCCCCTCCGGGACTCCATAGCCAAAAACATTCAGTACTTC. Encoded protein: CASSQDPLRDSIAKNIQYF.

This sequence joins TRBV5-1 and TRBJ1-2; 8 nucleotides agree with TRBD1. With V trimmed by 5 bases and J by 4 bases, 4 bases remained unmatched. The CDR3 loop spans 13 amino acids. Germline assignment: CDR1 SGHRS and CDR2 YFSETQ. The CDR3 region is CASRTGEGYGYTF. Written as DNA, the CDR3 is TGCGCCAGCAGGACAGGGGAGGGCTATGGCTACACCTTC.

The V and J genes are TRBV7-9 and TRBJ2-7; 9 bases align to TRBD1. The CDR3 consists of 15 residues. Per the germline V gene, CDR1 is SEHNR and CDR2 is FQNEAQ (reference sequence). With V trimmed by 6 bases and J by 4 bases, 10 bases remained unmatched. The CDR3 sequence is CASRSGQGPEYEQYF. The CDR3 DNA is TGTGCCAGCAGATCAGGACAGGGGCCTGAGTACGAGCAGTACTTC. Using reference TRBV7-9 and TRBJ2-7 for the parts outside the CDR3, the full variable domain is DTGVSQNPRHKITKRGQNVTFRCDPISEHNRLYWYRQTLGQGPEFLTYFQNEAQLEKSRLLSDRFSAERPKGSFSTLEIQRTEQGDSAMYLCASRSGQGPEYEQYFGPGTRLTVT.